Each of the 18 T cell receptor beta chains below was sequenced from the same sample in a study of cytomegalovirus exposure and HLA in healthy donors. 13 Jbeta primers and 60 Vbeta primers were used for the PCR. Only in-frame clones appear in the TCRdb table, and some are missing; sequencing was by immunoSEQ multiplex PCR. Among about 170,000 clones listed, over 60% were seen once. Input material: PBMCs. The receptors stem from a woman aged 45-65 years in good health and CMV-seronegative.

This clone was counted only a few times. This chain joins TRBV28 and TRBJ2-7; D may be TRBD1 (5 bases). CDR3 length: 14 amino acids. Germline values: CDR1 MDHEN, CDR2 SYDVKM. The V end was cut by 7 bases, the J end by 0 bases, with 13 bases between. The CDR3 DNA reads as TGTGCCAGCACCCGACAGAGAGCCTCCTACGAGCAGTACTTC. Protein product: CASTRQRASYEQYF. Looking up the rest from reference TRBV28 and TRBJ2-7 gives the full variable domain: DVKVTQSSRYLVKRTGEKVFLECVQDMDHENMFWYRQDPGLGLRLIYFSYDVKMKEKGDIPEGYSVSREKKERFSLILESASTNQTSMYLCASTRQRASYEQYFGPGTRLTVT.

CDR3 DNA: TGTGCCAGCAGCTTAGACAGGGGGGGTACTTCTGGGGCCAACGTCCTGACTTTC. This sequence encodes CASSLDRGGTSGANVLTF. This sequence joins TRBV7-2 and TRBJ2-6, with TRBD1 as a possible D gene (8 bases). With 1 base removed from V and 1 base from J, the gap between germline ends came to 14 bases. This CDR3 comprises 18 residues. Germline V CDR1 and CDR2: SGHTA, FQGNSA. The full variable domain, in which reference TRBV7-2 and TRBJ2-6 provide the parts outside the CDR3, is GAGVSQSPSNKVTEKGKDVELRCDPISGHTALYWYRQSLGQGLEFLIYFQGNSAPDKSGLPSDRFSAERTGGSVSTLTIQRTQQEDSAVYLCASSLDRGGTSGANVLTFGAGSRLTVL.

This clone was detected once. The rearrangement joins TRBV5-1 to TRBJ2-1; the D gene is possibly TRBD1 (6 bases). The CDR3 length is 13 residues. Looked up from germline, CDR1 is SGHRS and CDR2 is YFSETQ. V was shortened by 1 base and J by 5 bases, with 7 bases between the two germline ends. The CDR3 nucleotides are TGCGCCAGCAGCTTGCAGGGGAACAATGAGCAGTTCTTC. Amino acid sequence: CASSLQGNNEQFF.

The rearrangement joins TRBV7-8 to TRBJ2-7; TRBD2 is a possible D gene (5 bases). V lost 4 bases, J lost 3 bases, and 19 bases lay in between. Germline CDR1 and CDR2: SGHVS and FQNEAQ. The CDR3 spans 16 residues. Written as DNA, the CDR3 is TGTGCCAGCAGCTCGGGCGGGCCGGTAGGTGTCTACGAGCAGTACTTC. Translating it yields CASSSGGPVGVYEQYF.

The chain uses TRBV7-2 and TRBJ1-6; the D gene is possibly TRBD1 (5 bases). Germline lookup yields CDR1 SGHTA and CDR2 FQGNSA. This CDR3 spans 15 amino acids. V shed 5 bases and J shed 7 bases, with 15 bases lying between them. CDR3 amino acids: CASSPGDVRNSPLHF. CDR3 nucleotide sequence: TGTGCCAGCAGCCCGGGGGACGTTCGGAATTCACCCCTCCACTTT.

J is TRBJ2-7 and V is TRBV5-1; possible D gene TRBD1, 5 bases. CDR1 and CDR2 (germline): SGHRS, YFSETQ. The CDR3 loop spans 14 amino acids. V lost 0 bases and J 5 bases, leaving 12 bases between the germline ends. CDR3 protein: CASSLGTREDEQYF. As DNA, the CDR3 is TGCGCCAGCAGCTTGGGGACAAGAGAAGACGAGCAGTACTTC.

V usage is TRBV28 and J usage is TRBJ1-5; D may be TRBD1 (6 bases). Germline V gives CDR1 MDHEN, CDR2 SYDVKM. The CDR3 length is 16 residues. Trimming left V 5 bases short and J 2 bases short, with 16 bases between. The CDR3: CASSGPRTAGNQPQHF. The CDR3 coding sequence is TGTGCCAGCAGTGGGCCGAGGACAGCGGGCAATCAGCCCCAGCATTTT.

This clone was seen only once. The rearrangement links TRBV7-6 to TRBJ2-1; D is uncertain. The CDR3 consists of 11 residues. Trimming pared 6 bases from V and 10 bases from J, leaving 10 bases between. The V gene's germline CDR1 is SGHVS and CDR2 FNYEAQ. The CDR3: CASSLSVEQFF. The DNA for the CDR3 is TGTGCCAGCAGTCTCTCAGTGGAGCAGTTCTTC.

The rearrangement uses TRBV5-1 and TRBJ2-7; 9 nucleotides align to TRBD1. The ends lost 5 bases at V and 2 bases at J; junction bases unmatched: 8. CDR1 and CDR2 from the germline V gene are SGHRS and YFSETQ. This CDR3 spans 15 amino acids. For the CDR3, the DNA is TGCGCCAGCAGTCCACAGGGGGCATTTACCTACGAGCAGTACTTC. Its translation is CASSPQGAFTYEQYF.

This clone was detected a few times. This sequence joins TRBV7-9 and TRBJ2-5; maybe TRBD1 (6 bases). V gave up 3 bases and J gave up 2 bases, with 10 bases separating them. The germline gives CDR1 SEHNR, CDR2 FQNEAQ (reference sequence). The CDR3 extends over 14 amino acids. The CDR3 DNA reads TGTGCCAGCAGCTTCCTCGGGACACAAGAGACCCAGTACTTC. This gives the protein CASSFLGTQETQYF.

This chain joins TRBV6-5 and TRBJ2-7, with D possibly TRBD2 on 6 matching bases. V lost 4 bases and J 3 bases, leaving 19 bases between the germline ends. Germline CDR1 MNHEY, CDR2 SVGAGI. CDR3 length: 16 residues. CDR3 residues: CASSSLGGASVYEQYF. In DNA form, the CDR3 reads TGTGCCAGCAGTTCCTTGGGAGGAGCATCCGTCTACGAGCAGTACTTC.

J is TRBJ2-7 and V is TRBV4-3; 9 nucleotides agree with TRBD2. The germline V gene encodes CDR1 LGHNA and CDR2 YSLEER. The CDR3 runs to 20 residues. The V and J ends lost 2 bases and 0 bases, in that order; junction bases with no gene match: 17. The CDR3 is CASSQSPRYNLAGSSYEQYF. The CDR3 DNA is TGCGCCAGCAGCCAATCACCCCGGTATAATCTAGCGGGGAGCTCCTACGAGCAGTACTTC.

The chain joins TRBV11-2 to TRBJ1-5; weak D call: TRBD1 (6 bases). CDR1 SGHAT and CDR2 FQNNGV come from the germline V gene. Trimming shortened V by 0 bases and J by 0 bases, and 6 bases separated the two germline ends. This CDR3 contains 15 residues. The CDR3 coding sequence is TGTGCCAGCAGCTTAGAAGGGGGTAGCAATCAGCCCCAGCATTTT. Residues: CASSLEGGSNQPQHF.

On this clone: One end of the junction does not line up with germline, which may come from a read error. The J gene is TRBJ1-1, the V gene TRBV7-9; D is possibly TRBD1 (5 bases). CDR1 is SEHNR, CDR2 FQNEAQ, per germline (reference sequence). The CDR3 sequence is 11 residues long. The CDR3 nucleotides read TGTTCCAGTGGGGGGGGCACTGAAGCTTTCTTT. Its protein product is CSSGGGTEAFF.

This clone was seen a handful of times. Its ends do not fully match the called genes, so a read error is possible. This chain joins TRBV7-7 and TRBJ2-5, with 7 bases matching TRBD1. The germline gives CDR1 SSHAT, CDR2 FNYEAQ (reference sequence). The CDR3 consists of 15 residues. The CDR3: CASSLILTGTETQYF. The CDR3 DNA reads TGTGCTAGCAGCTTAATTCTGACAGGGACGGAGACCCAGTACTTC.

The chain links TRBV10-3 to TRBJ1-2, with D unclear. The CDR3 is 16 residues long. CDR1 is ENHRY, CDR2 SYGVKD, per germline. Between the trimmed V and J ends, which lost 0 bases and 3 bases, there was a span of 14 bases. The CDR3 coding sequence is TGTGCCATCAGTGAGTCGAATGAAGAGGTTTACTATGGCTACACCTTC. It encodes CAISESNEEVYYGYTF.

This clone is a singleton in its sample. The V call is TRBV2, the J call TRBJ1-5; no clear D gene. The V gene lost 9 bases and the J gene lost 0 bases, with 15 bases spanning the gap. From germline, CDR1 is SNHLY and CDR2 FYNNEI. The CDR3 sequence is 15 residues long. The CDR3 bases are TGTGCCAGTAACCAGGCCCTGGTTAGCAATCAGCCCCAGCATTTT. Translation: CASNQALVSNQPQHF.

The chain carries TRBV4-1 and TRBJ1-2, with D unresolved. The CDR3 totals 15 residues. V lost 0 bases and J 4 bases, leaving 12 bases between the germline ends. The germline gives CDR1 MGHRA, CDR2 YSYEKL. The CDR3 loop reads CASSQDRAGSYGYTF. CDR3 DNA sequence: TGCGCCAGCAGCCAAGATAGGGCGGGAAGCTATGGCTACACCTTC.